These 9 T cell receptor beta chains were sequenced from one sample in a study of blood T cell repertoires in COVID-19 (dated by TCRdb to between 2020 and 2021). The receptor library was made with the immunoSEQ multiplex PCR assay. TCRdb's version of the immuneACCESS table is confined to in-frame rearrangements and falls short of the full clone set. An unresolved V gene accounts for under half of the shortfall where checked; the remainder is of unknown origin. Here the sample has around 270,000 clones; approximately 90% occur a single time. The ten largest clonotypes hold approximately 4.2% of the sample. The specimen was peripheral blood. Receptors originate from a man between 35 and 55 years old with acute or convalescent COVID-19.

V usage is TRBV29-1 and J usage is TRBJ1-5, with D hard to call. CDR3 length equals 15 residues. Trimming removed 4 bases from V and 4 bases from J, with 17 bases in between. Germline CDR1 is SQVTM and CDR2 is ANQGSEA. CDR3 DNA: TGCAGCGTTGGTCTTTCTAGTGGGGAGAATCAGCCCCAGCATTTT. This sequence encodes CSVGLSSGENQPQHF.

Here the CDR3 reads CASSFGTGTGELFF. The CDR3 DNA is TGTGCCAGCAGCTTTGGGACAGGGACCGGGGAGCTGTTTTTT. J is TRBJ2-2 and V is TRBV11-2; the match to TRBD1 covers 9 bases. This CDR3 is 14 amino acids long. Trimming at V came to 3 bases and at J to 5 bases, leaving 1 base not matched to a gene. From germline, CDR1 is SGHAT and CDR2 FQNNGV.

This chain uses TRBV7-9 with TRBJ2-6; tentative D call: TRBD1 (6 bases). The V gene lost 5 bases and the J gene lost 3 bases, with 11 bases spanning the gap. CDR1 and CDR2 (germline): SEHNR, FQNEAQ (reference sequence). The CDR3 has 15 amino acids. The CDR3 nucleotides are TGTGCCAGCAGCCCCAGGGGAAGTGGGGCCAACGTCCTGACTTTC. It encodes CASSPRGSGANVLTF.

This clone was detected a few times. This chain joins TRBV3-1 (or the pseudogene TRBV3-2) and TRBJ2-1; TRBD2 might be the D (5 bases). The CDR3 is made up of 13 amino acids. Trimming shortened V by 4 bases and J by 9 bases, and 13 bases separated the two germline ends. CDR1 and CDR2 (germline): LGHDT, YNNKEL (reference sequence). The CDR3 here is CASSLGREGEQFF. CDR3 bases: TGTGCCAGCAGCCTTGGACGGGAAGGTGAGCAGTTCTTC.

The V and J genes are TRBV12-5 and TRBJ2-3; 8 bases are a match to TRBD2. CDR3 length: 15 residues. The V gene end was trimmed by 2 bases and the J gene end by 5 bases; junction bases not matched to a gene: 6. Germline CDR1 and CDR2: LGHNT and FRNRAP. This chain's CDR3 is CASGLTSLAGDTQYF. CDR3 in DNA: TGTGCTAGTGGTTTGACGTCGCTAGCGGGAGATACGCAGTATTTT.

The gene calls are TRBV15 and TRBJ2-7; no clear D gene. CDR1 and CDR2 from the germline V gene are LNHNV and YYDKDF (reference sequence). This CDR3 has 14 residues. V was cut by 0 bases and J by 0 bases, with 6 bases left in between. In nucleotides, the CDR3 is TGTGCCACCAGCAGAGATTCCCTCTCCTACGAGCAGTACTTC. Translated, it gives CATSRDSLSYEQYF.

This rearrangement joins TRBV5-4 to TRBJ1-2; D gene uncertain. Trimming stripped 6 bases from V and 5 bases from J, with 20 bases between. The germline gives CDR1 SGHNT, CDR2 YYREEE (reference sequence). The length of the CDR3 is 15 residues. The CDR3 loop is CASTPPSGDRYGYTF. As DNA, the CDR3 is TGTGCCAGCACTCCACCCTCCGGGGATAGATATGGCTACACCTTC. Supplemented by reference TRBV5-4 and TRBJ1-2, the full variable domain reads ETGVTQSPTHLIKTRGQQVTLRCSSQSGHNTVSWYQQALGQGPQFIFQYYREEENGRGNFPPRFSGLQFPNYSSELNVNALELDDSALYLCASTPPSGDRYGYTFGSGTRLTVV.

The chain combines TRBV5-1 with TRBJ2-7, with 7 bases that match TRBD1. The CDR3 totals 15 residues. Trimming cost V 7 bases and J 3 bases; bases outside gene matches: 13. The germline V gene encodes CDR1 SGHRS and CDR2 YFSETQ. CDR3 nucleotides: TGCGCCAGCCAACTCTCGACAGGGCCCGTCTACGAGCAGTACTTC. This translates into CASQLSTGPVYEQYF.

The chain combines TRBV9 with TRBJ2-2, with TRBD1 matching 7 bases. This CDR3 is 14 amino acids long. Losses at the gene ends were 4 bases for V and 7 bases for J; bases not matched to a gene: 7. Per germline, CDR1 SGDLS and CDR2 YYNGEE. Here the CDR3 DNA reads TGTGCCAGCAGCCGGGACAGACTATACGGGGAGCTGTTTTTT. Protein sequence: CASSRDRLYGELFF.